This entry features one T cell receptor (beta chain) sequence. Antigen unknown. This record belongs to a study of CXCR3-negative and CXCR3-positive naive CD8 T cells. UMI labels and 5' RACE were used to prepare the TRB cDNA libraries. Reanalyzing the 5' RACE reads, TCRdb keeps one entry per CDR3 protein, without DNA. The listing contains roughly 86,000 distinct CDR3 sequences. Naive CD8+ T cells were CD45RO-CCR7+CD27+CD95-. Whole-study results and caveats: Greater hydrophobicity was found in TRB CDR3s of CXCR3-positive naive cells than of CXCR3-negative naive cells. Comparably high diversity marked both naive subsets, whereas memory CD8+ cells had much lower diversity.

The CDR3 sequence is 12 residues long. Per germline, CDR1 SQVTM and CDR2 ANQGSEA. The chain is built from TRBV29-1 and TRBJ1-1; TCRdb proposes TRBD1, but this gene call is untestable without DNA. The clonotype comes from a human donor in good health. Some clones in this sample may be carry-over from other donors' samples. Sequenced sample: naive CXCR3- CD8+ T cells from blood. Subset indicated: CD45RO-CCR7+CD27+CD95- naive CD8+ T cells lacking CXCR3 (TNR3-). CDR3 loop: CSVDWGRAEAFF. Using reference TRBV29-1 and TRBJ1-1 for the parts outside the CDR3, the full variable domain is SAVISQKPSRDICQRGTSLTIQCQVDSQVTMMFWYRQQPGQSLTLIATANQGSEATYESGFVIDKFPISRPNLTFSTLTVSNMSPEDSSIYLCSVDWGRAEAFFGQGTRLTVV.